A selection of T cell receptor beta chains follows, all from one sample in a study of OX40 agonist ivuxolimab in advanced cancers. Clones were read by immunoSEQ multiplex PCR, and TCRdb kept only the in-frame ones, dropping some. This sample carries around 18,000 clones, around 87% of them seen once, and the ten largest clones take roughly 31%. The sample in question was CD4+ or CD8+ T cells sorted from blood, obtained in a trial of the OX40 agonist ivuxolimab. Receptors originate from an adult with an advanced solid tumor such as melanoma, head and neck, liver or kidney cancer. CDR3s include the opening cysteine and the closing phenylalanine or tryptophan. The D gene is left open where the match is weak. A clone size is listed for some rows: how often the clone was seen (once, few, many), or a class if it is expanded.

.	TRBV6-5	TRBJ1-5	once	TGTGCCAGCAGTTCAGGGGTTTACAGCAATCAGCCCCAGCATTTT	CASSSGVYSNQPQHF
TRBD1	TRBV19	TRBJ2-2	.	TGTGCCAGTAGTGACGGGACAGACGTTGTCACCGGGGAGCTGTTTTTT	CASSDGTDVVTGELFF
.	TRBV27	TRBJ2-7	.	TGTGCCAGCAGTTTATCGTTGGTAGGGAACGAGCAGTACTTC	CASSLSLVGNEQYF
.	TRBV19	TRBJ1-5	.	TGTGCCAGTAGTATCCCCGGGAATCAGCCCCAGCATTTT	CASSIPGNQPQHF
TRBD2	TRBV29-1	TRBJ2-5	.	TGCAGCGTCGCATCTGAGGCGGGAGGGCCGGAGACCCAGTACTTC	CSVASEAGGPETQYF
.	TRBV7-9	TRBJ2-3	.	TGTGCCAGCAGCTTAGTGGGGCTAGCGTACACAGATACGCAGTATTTT	CASSLVGLAYTDTQYF
.	TRBV5-8	TRBJ1-1	.	TGTGCCAGCAGCTTGGGTTGGAGTTCGGGGACTGAAGCTTTCTTT	CASSLGWSSGTEAFF
.	TRBV11-2	TRBJ2-1	.	TGTGCCAGCAGCTTAGGTGGGGTCTACAATGAGCAGTTCTTC	CASSLGGVYNEQFF
.	TRBV28	TRBJ2-7	.	TGTGCCAGCAGTTTTAGAGCGGATTCCTACGAGCAGTACTTC	CASSFRADSYEQYF
TRBD2	TRBV27	TRBJ2-1	.	TGTGCCAGCAGTTTCGGGACTAGCGGGACCTACAATGAGCAGTTCTTC	CASSFGTSGTYNEQFF
TRBD2	TRBV28	TRBJ2-7	.	TGTGCCAGCAGTTGGACCCTAGCGGGAGACGGCTACGAGCAGTACTTC	CASSWTLAGDGYEQYF
.	TRBV6-4	TRBJ2-2	.	TGTGCCAGCAGTGATAGGACCGGGGAGCTGTTTTTT	CASSDRTGELFF
TRBD1	TRBV7-2	TRBJ2-3	.	TGTGCCAGCAGCTTGGGGACAGGGGCTAGCACAGATACGCAGTATTTT	CASSLGTGASTDTQYF
.	TRBV7-2	TRBJ2-7	few	TGTGCCAGCAGCTCATCTCCCCAGAGAACCTACGAGCAGTACTTC	CASSSSPQRTYEQYF
.	TRBV27	TRBJ2-2	.	TGTGCCAGCAGTTTAGGGGGAGCCACCGGGGAGCTGTTTTTT	CASSLGGATGELFF
TRBD1	TRBV28	TRBJ1-4	.	TGTGCCAGCAGTTTACCCCGGGACAGGGTGGATGAAAAACTGTTTTTT	CASSLPRDRVDEKLFF
.	TRBV19	TRBJ1-5	.	TGTGCCAGTAGTCCCCGACAGGCCTTTAGCAATCAGCCCCAGCATTTT	CASSPRQAFSNQPQHF
.	TRBV23-1	TRBJ2-4	.	TGCGCCAGCAGTCGAATGCAGCGAGAAACAAACATTCAGTACTTC	CASSRMQRETNIQYF
.	TRBV6-6	TRBJ2-3	.	TGTGCCAGCAGTTACTCCCCGGGATCTAGCACAGATACGCAGTATTTT	CASSYSPGSSTDTQYF
TRBD2	TRBV7-9	TRBJ2-1	.	TGTGCCAGCAGCCCCGGACTAGCGGGAGACAATGAGCAGTTCTTC	CASSPGLAGDNEQFF
.	TRBV7-9	TRBJ2-7	.	TGTGCCAGCAGCTACGGGGCGGGAGAGCAGTACTTC	CASSYGAGEQYF
.	TRBV27	TRBJ2-1	.	TGTGCCAGCAGCCGCCGTGGACAGTACAATGAGCAGTTCTTC	CASSRRGQYNEQFF
.	TRBV4-1	TRBJ1-1	.	TGCGCCAGCAGCCAAACGACGCAGGGGACGGAAGCTTTCTTT	CASSQTTQGTEAFF
TRBD2	TRBV4-1	TRBJ2-1	.	TGCGCCAGCAGCCCTGTGGGGGGGAGACCCTCCTACAATGAGCAGTTCTTC	CASSPVGGRPSYNEQFF
.	TRBV2	TRBJ2-5	.	TGTGCCAGCAGCGCCACATTAAGGGCTCAAGAGACCCAGTACTTC	CASSATLRAQETQYF
.	TRBV5-8	TRBJ2-7	.	TGTGCCAGCAGCCCCCGGGCATACGAGCAGTACTTC	CASSPRAYEQYF
.	TRBV27	TRBJ2-5	.	TGTGCCAGCAGTTTACCTGGGGACGAGACCCAGTACTTC	CASSLPGDETQYF
.	TRBV9	TRBJ2-2	.	TGTGCCAGCAGCGTAGCGGTCGGGGAGCTGTTTTTT	CASSVAVGELFF
.	TRBV11-2	TRBJ2-6	.	TGTGCCAGCGGCCTACAGGCCAACGTCCTGACTTTC	CASGLQANVLTF
TRBD2	TRBV28	TRBJ2-3	.	TGTGCCAGCACCCCCCGACTAGCAGCCACAGATACGCAGTATTTT	CASTPRLAATDTQYF
.	TRBV19	TRBJ1-5	few	TGTGCCAGTAGTGGAGGGCAGCCCCAGCATTTT	CASSGGQPQHF
.	TRBV11-2	TRBJ2-6	.	TGTGCCAGCAGCTTCGGGGCCAACGTCCTGACTTTC	CASSFGANVLTF
.	TRBV6-5	TRBJ2-2	.	TGTGCCAGCAGTTATGGGGGGGAGCTGTTTTTT	CASSYGGELFF
.	TRBV6-4	TRBJ1-4	once	TGTGCCAGCAGTGAAAGGGGGGGCGCGGATGAAAAACTGTTTTTT	CASSERGGADEKLFF
.	TRBV4-1	TRBJ2-2	.	TGCGCCAGCAGCCAAGGGACTCTAGTCGCCGGGGAGCTGTTTTTT	CASSQGTLVAGELFF
.	TRBV2	TRBJ1-4	once	TGTGCCAGCAGTGAATCAGCTAATGAAAAACTGTTTTTT	CASSESANEKLFF